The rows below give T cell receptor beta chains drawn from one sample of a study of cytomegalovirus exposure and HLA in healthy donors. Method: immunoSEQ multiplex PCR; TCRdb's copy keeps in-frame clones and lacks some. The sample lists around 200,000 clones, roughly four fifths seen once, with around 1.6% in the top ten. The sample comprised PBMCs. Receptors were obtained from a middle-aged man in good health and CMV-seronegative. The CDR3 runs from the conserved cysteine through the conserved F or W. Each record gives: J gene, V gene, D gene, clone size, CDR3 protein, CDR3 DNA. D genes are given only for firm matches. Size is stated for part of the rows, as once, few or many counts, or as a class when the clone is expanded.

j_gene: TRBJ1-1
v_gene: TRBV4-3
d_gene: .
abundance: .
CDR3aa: CASSQDLREGGLRTFF
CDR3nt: TGCGCCAGCAGCCAAGATCTCAGGGAGGGGGGTTTGCGGACTTTCTTT

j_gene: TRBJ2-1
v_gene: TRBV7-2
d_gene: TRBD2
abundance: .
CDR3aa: CASRGLAGINEQFF
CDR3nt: TGTGCCAGCAGGGGACTAGCGGGAATCAATGAGCAGTTCTTC

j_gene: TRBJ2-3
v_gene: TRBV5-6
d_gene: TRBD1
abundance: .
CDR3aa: CASSFRTGGAKSDTQYF
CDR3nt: TGTGCCAGCAGCTTCCGGACAGGGGGCGCGAAGTCAGATACGCAGTATTTT

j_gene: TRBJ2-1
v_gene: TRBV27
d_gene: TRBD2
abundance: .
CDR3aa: CASSFRLAGGPVIGYNEQFF
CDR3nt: TGTGCCAGCAGTTTCAGACTAGCGGGGGGGCCGGTGATAGGCTACAATGAGCAGTTCTTC

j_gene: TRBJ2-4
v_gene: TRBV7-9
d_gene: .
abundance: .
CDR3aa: CASSSVGPSAKNIQYF
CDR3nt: TGTGCCAGCAGCTCAGTGGGCCCATCCGCCAAAAACATTCAGTACTTC

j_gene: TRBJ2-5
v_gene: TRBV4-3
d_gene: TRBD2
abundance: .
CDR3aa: CASSPGGGVETQYF
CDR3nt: TGCGCCAGCAGCCCCGGCGGGGGGGTTGAGACCCAGTACTTC

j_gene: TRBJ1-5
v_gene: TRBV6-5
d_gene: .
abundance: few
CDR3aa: CASSSRTFGAQPQHF
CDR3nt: TGTGCCAGCAGCTCCCGAACTTTCGGAGCTCAGCCCCAGCATTTT

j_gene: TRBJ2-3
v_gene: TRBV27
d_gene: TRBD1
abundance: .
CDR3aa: CASSYRGPGTDTQYF
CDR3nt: TGTGCCAGCAGTTACAGGGGGCCTGGCACAGATACGCAGTATTTT

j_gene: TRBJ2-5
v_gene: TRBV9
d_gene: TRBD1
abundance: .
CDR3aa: CASSGTGAQETQYF
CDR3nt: TGTGCCAGCAGTGGAACAGGGGCGCAAGAGACCCAGTACTTC

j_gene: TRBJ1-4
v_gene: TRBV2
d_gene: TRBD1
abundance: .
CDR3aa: CASRNRGGSEKLFF
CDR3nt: TGTGCCAGCAGGAACAGGGGGGGCAGTGAAAAACTGTTTTTT

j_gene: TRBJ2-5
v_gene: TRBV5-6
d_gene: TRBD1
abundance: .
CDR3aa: CASSFDRVGETQYF
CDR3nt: TGTGCCAGCAGCTTCGACAGGGTCGGGGAGACCCAGTACTTC

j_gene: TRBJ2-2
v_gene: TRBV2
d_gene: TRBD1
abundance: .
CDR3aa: CASRSTGAGELFF
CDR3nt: TGTGCCAGCAGGTCGACAGGGGCCGGGGAGCTGTTTTTT

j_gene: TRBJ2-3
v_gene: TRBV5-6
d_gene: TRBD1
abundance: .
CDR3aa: CASSPWTGDTDTQYF
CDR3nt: TGTGCCAGCAGCCCATGGACAGGGGACACAGATACGCAGTATTTT

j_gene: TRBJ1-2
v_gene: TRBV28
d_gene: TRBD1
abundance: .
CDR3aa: CASSLPTGVRGYTF
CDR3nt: TGTGCCAGCAGTTTACCCACAGGGGTGCGCGGCTACACCTTC

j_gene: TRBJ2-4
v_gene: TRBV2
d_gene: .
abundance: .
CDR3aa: CASSVGQGIFF
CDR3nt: .

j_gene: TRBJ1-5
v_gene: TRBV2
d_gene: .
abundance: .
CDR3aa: CASKREGVSNQPQHF
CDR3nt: TGTGCCAGCAAGCGGGAAGGGGTTAGCAATCAGCCCCAGCATTTT

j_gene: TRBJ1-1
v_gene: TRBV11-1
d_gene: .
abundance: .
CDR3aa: CASSLGGHEAFF
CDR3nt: TGTGCCAGCAGCTTAGGGGGGCACGAAGCTTTCTTT

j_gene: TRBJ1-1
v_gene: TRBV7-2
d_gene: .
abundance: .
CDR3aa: CASSLWRKNTEAFF
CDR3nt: TGTGCCAGCAGCTTATGGCGGAAGAACACTGAAGCTTTCTTT

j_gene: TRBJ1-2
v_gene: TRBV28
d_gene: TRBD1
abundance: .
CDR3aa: CASSTSGTGGSGYTF
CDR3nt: TGTGCCAGCAGCACGTCCGGGACAGGGGGCTCTGGCTACACCTTC

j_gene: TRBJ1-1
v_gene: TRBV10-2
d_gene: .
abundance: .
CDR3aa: CASSEPRGTEAFF
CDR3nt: TGCGCCAGCAGTGAACCTCGGGGTACTGAAGCTTTCTTT

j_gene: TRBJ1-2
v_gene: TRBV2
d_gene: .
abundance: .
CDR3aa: CASSPYRDYTF
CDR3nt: TGTGCCAGCAGTCCATATCGGGACTACACCTTC

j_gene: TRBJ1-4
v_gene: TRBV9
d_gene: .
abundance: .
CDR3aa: CASSQLQGNNEKLFF
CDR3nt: TGTGCCAGCAGCCAACTGCAGGGGAATAATGAAAAACTGTTTTTT

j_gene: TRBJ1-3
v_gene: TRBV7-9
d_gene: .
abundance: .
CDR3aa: CASSLGDISGNTIYF
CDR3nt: TGTGCCAGCAGCCTAGGAGACATCTCTGGAAACACCATATATTTT

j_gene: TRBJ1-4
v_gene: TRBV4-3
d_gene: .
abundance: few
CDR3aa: CASSQDRHTPNANEKLFF
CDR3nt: TGCGCCAGCAGCCAAGATCGCCACACCCCGAACGCTAATGAAAAACTGTTTTTT

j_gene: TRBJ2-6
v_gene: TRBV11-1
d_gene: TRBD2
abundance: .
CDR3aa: CATSAGGDSGANVLTF
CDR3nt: TGTGCGACCTCCGCGGGGGGGGACTCTGGGGCCAACGTCCTGACTTTC

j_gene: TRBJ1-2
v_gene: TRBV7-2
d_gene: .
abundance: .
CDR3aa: CASSSSGGYGYTF
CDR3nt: TGTGCCAGCAGCTCCTCGGGGGGGTATGGCTACACCTTC

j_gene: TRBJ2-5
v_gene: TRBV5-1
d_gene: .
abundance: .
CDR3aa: CASSPPRSGFQETQYF
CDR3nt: TGCGCCAGCAGCCCACCCCGGAGCGGGTTCCAAGAGACCCAGTACTTC

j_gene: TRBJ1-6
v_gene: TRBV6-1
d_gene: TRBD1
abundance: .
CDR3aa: CASRDRTYNSPLHF
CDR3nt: TGTGCCAGCAGGGACAGGACCTATAATTCACCCCTCCACTTT

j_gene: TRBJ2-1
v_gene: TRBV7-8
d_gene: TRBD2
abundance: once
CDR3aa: CASSFNGRAGDEQFF
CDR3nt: TGTGCCAGCAGCTTTAACGGGAGGGCCGGGGATGAGCAGTTCTTC

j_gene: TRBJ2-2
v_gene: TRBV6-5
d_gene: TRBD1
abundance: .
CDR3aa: CASSTDRGHFGELFF
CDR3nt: TGTGCCAGCAGTACGGACAGGGGGCACTTCGGGGAGCTGTTTTTT

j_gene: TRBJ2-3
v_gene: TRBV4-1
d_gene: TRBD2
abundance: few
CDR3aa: CASSPGVAGSTDTQYF
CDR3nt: TGCGCCAGCAGCCCCGGAGTAGCGGGGAGCACAGATACGCAGTATTTT

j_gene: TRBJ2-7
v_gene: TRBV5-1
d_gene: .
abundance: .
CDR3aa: CASSLYGGNEQYF
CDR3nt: TGCGCCAGCAGCTTGTATGGAGGCAACGAGCAGTACTTC

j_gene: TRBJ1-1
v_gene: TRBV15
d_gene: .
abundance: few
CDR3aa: CATSRDPIQDTEAFF
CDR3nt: TGTGCCACCAGCAGAGACCCAATTCAGGACACTGAAGCTTTCTTT

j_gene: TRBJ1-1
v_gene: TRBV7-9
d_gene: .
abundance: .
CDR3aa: CSSSLGGWVGNTEAFF
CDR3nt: TGTTCCAGCAGCTTAGGAGGTTGGGTAGGGAACACTGAAGCTTTCTTT

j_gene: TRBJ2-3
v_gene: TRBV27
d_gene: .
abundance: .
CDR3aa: CASSTSRLADTQYF
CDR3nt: TGTGCCAGCAGTACATCCCGACTGGCAGATACGCAGTATTTT

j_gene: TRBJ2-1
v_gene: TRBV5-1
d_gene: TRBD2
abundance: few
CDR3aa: CASRPFTSGSGEQFF
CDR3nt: TGCGCCAGCCGACCCTTCACTAGCGGGAGCGGGGAGCAGTTCTTC